The 29 T cell receptor beta chains given below trace back to one sample, sequenced in a study of blood T cell repertoires in COVID-19. Using immunoSEQ multiplex PCR, the repertoire was profiled, and TCRdb retains in-frame clones only, with some absent. The sample holds around 78,000 clones, approximately 90% seen once. The sequencing sample was made of PBMCs or T cells enriched from blood (not recorded which). Source of these receptors: a woman aged 45-60 years with acute COVID-19.

The chain has TRBV25-1 and TRBJ1-2, with D possibly being TRBD1 (6 bases). V was cut by 0 bases and J by 6 bases, with 14 bases left in between. Germline loops: CDR1 MGHDK, CDR2 SYGVNS. CDR3 length: 15 amino acids. For the CDR3, the DNA is TGTGCCAGCAGTGAATATCACAGGGAGTTGAATGGCTACACCTTC. Translated: CASSEYHRELNGYTF.

This clone was recorded only once. This rearrangement joins TRBV6-6 to TRBJ2-1, with a weak D call TRBD2 (5 bases). The CDR3 is 15 amino acids. Germline V lookup: CDR1 MNHNY, CDR2 SVGAGI (reference sequence). V was cut by 6 bases and J by 5 bases, with 17 bases left in between. The CDR3 DNA reads as TGTGCCAGCAGACCTGACGGAGGAGAAAACAATGAGCAGTTCTTC. Translation: CASRPDGGENNEQFF.

V gene TRBV7-9 combines with J gene TRBJ1-5, with TRBD1 matching 11 bases. Germline values: CDR1 SEHNR, CDR2 FQNEAQ (reference sequence). This CDR3 is 15 amino acids long. J gave up 7 bases and V 5 bases, and 7 bases lay outside the gene matches. CDR3 loop: CASSADRGRGQPQHF. DNA for the CDR3: TGTGCCAGCAGCGCGGACAGGGGGCGGGGGCAGCCCCAGCATTTT.

J is TRBJ1-4 and V is TRBV2, with a tentative D call TRBD1 (6 bases). Trimming took 3 bases from V and 0 from J, leaving 23 bases between them. The CDR3 extends over 20 amino acids. From germline, CDR1 is SNHLY and CDR2 FYNNEI. Here the CDR3 reads CASSEVISRAGAATNEKLFF. CDR3 DNA sequence: TGTGCCAGCAGTGAGGTCATATCTCGGGCGGGGGCAGCAACTAATGAAAAACTGTTTTTT.

This chain uses TRBV19 with TRBJ1-6, with D possibly matching TRBD1 (5 bases). Germline V lookup: CDR1 LNHDA, CDR2 SQIVND (reference sequence). V lost 6 bases, J lost 7 bases, and 16 bases lay in between. This CDR3 comprises 15 residues. CDR3 protein: CASSDAGRANSPLHF. Written as DNA, the CDR3 is TGTGCCAGTAGCGACGCGGGACGGGCAAATTCACCCCTCCACTTT.

This chain links TRBV7-9 with TRBJ1-1; 8 bases match TRBD1. Germline loops: CDR1 SEHNR, CDR2 FQNEAQ (reference sequence). CDR3 size: 14 residues. The trim removed 3 bases at V and 6 bases at J, leaving 6 bases unmatched. The CDR3, as DNA: TGTGCCAGCAGCTTTATGGACAGGGTTGCTGAAGCTTTCTTT. Translating gives CASSFMDRVAEAFF.

The count of this clone is one. The chain couples TRBV27 to TRBJ1-4; tentatively, D is TRBD1 (5 bases). CDR3 size: 15 residues. Per the germline V gene, CDR1 is MNHEY and CDR2 is SMNVEV (reference sequence). The ends were cut back, 2 bases at V and 8 bases at J, with 15 bases in the middle. DNA for the CDR3: TGTGCCAGCAGTTTACAAGCAGGGCTGAGCGAAAAACTGTTTTTT. Translating it yields CASSLQAGLSEKLFF.

The CDR3 is CASTPSGTPFEAFF. The DNA for the CDR3 is TGTGCCAGCACCCCTTCCGGGACACCATTTGAAGCTTTCTTT. The chain combines TRBV6-5 with TRBJ1-1; tentatively, D is TRBD1 (6 bases). The length of the CDR3 is 14 residues. Trimming removed 7 bases from V and 7 bases from J, with 19 bases in between. Germline V gene data show CDR1 as MNHEY and CDR2 as SVGAGI.

The rearrangement joins TRBV14 to TRBJ2-7; D is ambiguous. Trimming removed 1 base from V and 4 bases from J, with 8 bases in between. The germline V gene encodes CDR1 SGHDN and CDR2 FVKESK. CDR3 length: 13 amino acids. CDR3 bases: TGTGCCAGCAGCCAAGGAGCGCCATACGAGCAGTACTTC. This sequence encodes CASSQGAPYEQYF.

CDR3 sequence (DNA): TGTGCCACCCGGGACAGGGGGCCCGCTTTTGGCTACACCTTC. This translates into CATRDRGPAFGYTF. The chain has TRBV2 and TRBJ1-2, with 12 bases lining up with TRBD1. Trimming took 10 bases from V and 7 from J; bases not matched to a gene: 10. The CDR3 is made up of 14 amino acids. The V gene's germline CDR1 is SNHLY and CDR2 FYNNEI. The full variable domain, with the rest looked up from reference TRBV2 and TRBJ1-2, is EPEVTQTPSHQVTQMGQEVILRCVPISNHLYFYWYRQILGQKVEFLVSFYNNEISEKSEIFDDQFSVERPDGSNFTLKIRSTKLEDSAMYFCATRDRGPAFGYTFGSGTRLTVV.

The rearrangement joins TRBV2 to TRBJ1-5; 7 bases line up with TRBD1. The CDR3 totals 18 residues. After removal of 3 bases from V and 0 bases from J, the junction contained 11 bases not matched to a gene. CDR1 SNHLY and CDR2 FYNNEI come from the germline V gene. CDR3 residues: CASSDSRGGGLSNQPQHF. The CDR3 DNA follows: TGTGCCAGCAGTGACTCTCGAGGAGGGGGCCTTAGCAATCAGCCCCAGCATTTT.

The rearrangement links TRBV12-3 or TRBV12-4 to TRBJ1-1; D remains ambiguous. Trimming pared 0 bases from V and 1 base from J, leaving 3 bases between. CDR3 length: 13 amino acids. CDR3 region: CASSLARNTEAFF. For the CDR3, the DNA is TGTGCCAGCAGTTTAGCCCGGAACACTGAAGCTTTCTTT.

The V and J genes are TRBV7-2 and TRBJ2-3, with TRBD2 matching over 8 bases. Germline V CDR1 and CDR2: SGHTA, FQGNSA. V gave up 4 bases and J gave up 0 bases; unmatched junction bases: 12. The CDR3 sequence is 18 residues long. CDR3 protein: CASSYSWTSRTSTDTQYF. The CDR3 nucleotides read TGTGCCAGCAGCTACAGCTGGACTAGCCGGACTAGCACAGATACGCAGTATTTT.

The rearrangement joins TRBV28 to TRBJ1-1, with D uncertain. Per the germline V gene, CDR1 is MDHEN and CDR2 is SYDVKM. V lost 8 bases to trimming and J lost 0 bases, with 10 bases between them. CDR3 length: 13 residues. CDR3 nucleotide sequence: TGTGCCAGCCGAGGCATTATGAACACTGAAGCTTTCTTT. Its protein product is CASRGIMNTEAFF.

This CDR3 is CAWSAQGLAVYNEQFF. CDR3 bases: TGTGCCTGGAGTGCCCAGGGACTAGCCGTGTACAATGAGCAGTTCTTC. V and J are TRBV30 and TRBJ2-1; 9 positions agree with TRBD2. This CDR3 contains 16 residues. V was pared by 1 base and J by 4 bases, with 8 bases of the junction left unmatched. Germline CDR1 is GTSNPN and CDR2 is SVGIG (reference sequence).

V usage is TRBV7-2 and J usage is TRBJ2-7; possible D gene TRBD1, 6 bases. This CDR3 comprises 13 residues. CDR1 is SGHTA, CDR2 FQGNSA, per germline. V was shortened by 5 bases and J by 6 bases, with 14 bases between the two germline ends. CDR3 DNA sequence: TGTGCCAGCAGCCCCTACAGGGACCTCGAGCAGTACTTC. Amino acid sequence: CASSPYRDLEQYF.

The J gene is TRBJ1-3, the V gene TRBV5-6; possibly TRBD1 for D (5 bases). With 2 bases removed from V and 1 base from J, the gap between germline ends came to 16 bases. The germline V gene has CDR1 SGHDT and CDR2 YYEEEE. This CDR3 contains 17 residues. This CDR3 reads CASSFSWPRVSGNTIYF. The CDR3 nucleotides are TGTGCCAGCAGCTTTTCGTGGCCCAGGGTATCTGGAAACACCATATATTTT.

This sequence joins TRBV19 and TRBJ2-7; 8 bases line up with TRBD2. V lost 0 bases to trimming and J lost 5 bases; unmatched junction nucleotides: 6. Germline loops: CDR1 LNHDA, CDR2 SQIVND (reference sequence). The CDR3 spans 15 residues. CDR3 DNA sequence: TGTGCCAGTAGTATAGAAGGGACTAGTGCTCACGAGCAGTACTTC. Translated: CASSIEGTSAHEQYF.

This chain connects TRBV19 to TRBJ2-1, with 10 bases that match TRBD2. Losses at the gene ends were 5 bases for V and 7 bases for J; bases not matched to a gene: 14. The germline gives CDR1 LNHDA, CDR2 SQIVND (reference sequence). This CDR3 is built from 17 residues. For the CDR3, the DNA is TGTGCCAGTAGTCAAAGCCACCGACTAGCGGGTAAGAATGAGCAGTTCTTC. Its protein product is CASSQSHRLAGKNEQFF. The full variable domain, with the rest looked up from reference TRBV19 and TRBJ2-1, is DGGITQSPKYLFRKEGQNVTLSCEQNLNHDAMYWYRQDPGQGLRLIYYSQIVNDFQKGDIAEGYSVSREKKESFPLTVTSAQKNPTAFYLCASSQSHRLAGKNEQFFGPGTRLTVL.

The CDR3 DNA sequence: TGTGCCACCCACGCCGGGGGAGGGAACACCGGGGAGCTGTTTTTT. Translated: CATHAGGGNTGELFF. The V and J genes are TRBV11-3 and TRBJ2-2, with D possibly TRBD2 on 6 matching bases. Trimming removed 10 bases from V and 1 base from J, with 16 bases in between. Germline-derived CDR1 and CDR2 are SGHNT and YENEEA. CDR3 length: 15 amino acids.

This chain uses TRBV19 with TRBJ1-5; no clear D gene. Germline CDR1 reads LNHDA; CDR2 reads SQIVND (reference sequence). This CDR3 has 14 residues. Trimming removed 7 bases from V and 1 base from J, with 11 bases in between. In DNA, the CDR3 is TGTGCCAGTACCCCTCGTCTCAGCAATCAGCCCCAGCATTTT. The encoded protein is CASTPRLSNQPQHF.

The chain has TRBV4-3 and TRBJ2-1, with TRBD2 identical over 11 bases. The CDR3 runs 17 residues. Germline lookup yields CDR1 LGHNA and CDR2 YSLEER. The junction had 6 bases not matched to a gene; V was cut back by 1 base and J by 4 bases. The CDR3 DNA is TGCGCCAGCAGCCAAGTAATTAGCGGGAGGGCGTACAATGAGCAGTTCTTC. Translated: CASSQVISGRAYNEQFF.

This rearrangement joins TRBV4-2 to TRBJ1-4, with D hard to call. Trimming removed 0 bases from V and 0 bases from J, with 8 bases in between. Germline CDR1 reads LGHNA; CDR2 reads YNFKEQ. The CDR3 is made up of 16 amino acids. Here the CDR3 DNA reads TGTGCCAGCAGCCAAGATCCGGGTGCAACTAATGAAAAACTGTTTTTT. It yields the protein CASSQDPGATNEKLFF.

The DNA for the CDR3 is TGTGCCAGCAGCTACGGGACAGGCAATCAGCCCCAGCATTTT. Its protein product is CASSYGTGNQPQHF. The rearrangement links TRBV5-5 to TRBJ1-5; the match to TRBD1 covers 7 bases. This CDR3 contains 14 residues. Trimming took 3 bases from V and 2 from J; bases not matched to a gene: 2. Germline V gene lookup returns CDR1 SGHKS and CDR2 YYEKEE (reference sequence).

The chain has TRBV2 and TRBJ1-1; D is unclear. CDR3 length: 14 residues. Germline V gene sequence: CDR1 SNHLY, CDR2 FYNNEI. Trimming removed 5 bases from V and 4 bases from J, with 14 bases in between. The CDR3 nucleotides read TGTGCCAGCAGTTATCAGTACAGACCCACTGAAGCTTTCTTT. It codes for CASSYQYRPTEAFF.

Concerning this clone: No DNA is shown, since the ends of the CDR3 on it are uncertain; the CDR3 is the one TCRdb lists. This chain uses TRBV6-2 or TRBV6-3 with TRBJ2-7; the table's D gene call, TRBD2, was not cross checked with the DNA. CDR1 is MNHEY and CDR2 is SVGEGT in the germline V gene. The CDR3 region is 15 residues in length, termini included. CDR3 region: CASSSSLAGAYEQYF.

The V and J genes are TRBV7-9 and TRBJ2-7; D perhaps matches TRBD1 (6 bases). The germline V and J ends were trimmed by 6 bases and 2 bases, with 14 bases remaining between them. The CDR3 length is 14 residues. The V gene's germline CDR1 is SEHNR and CDR2 FQNEAQ (reference sequence). This CDR3 reads CASSNPRDTYEQYF. Written as DNA, the CDR3 is TGTGCCAGCAGTAACCCCAGGGACACCTACGAGCAGTACTTC. The full variable domain, its missing parts supplied by reference TRBV7-9 and TRBJ2-7, is DTGVSQNPRHKITKRGQNVTFRCDPISEHNRLYWYRQTLGQGPEFLTYFQNEAQLEKSRLLSDRFSAERPKGSFSTLEIQRTEQGDSAMYLCASSNPRDTYEQYFGPGTRLTVT.

J is TRBJ1-5 and V is TRBV19; a weak D match, TRBD1 (6 bases). The CDR3 covers 15 residues. Trimming cost V 9 bases and J 0 bases, with 15 bases left between them. Germline V gene sequence: CDR1 LNHDA, CDR2 SQIVND (reference sequence). CDR3 nucleotide sequence: TGTGCCAGCGCCCCAGGGGCCTATAGCAATCAGCCCCAGCATTTT. Its translation is CASAPGAYSNQPQHF.

This clone was observed a single time. The V and J genes are TRBV4-3 and TRBJ2-5; D unclear. CDR1 is LGHNA and CDR2 is YSLEER in the germline V gene. V gave up 3 bases and J gave up 1 base, with 6 bases separating them. The CDR3 is 13 amino acids. The CDR3 region is CASSHQIQETQYF. CDR3 DNA: TGCGCCAGCAGCCACCAGATCCAAGAGACCCAGTACTTC.